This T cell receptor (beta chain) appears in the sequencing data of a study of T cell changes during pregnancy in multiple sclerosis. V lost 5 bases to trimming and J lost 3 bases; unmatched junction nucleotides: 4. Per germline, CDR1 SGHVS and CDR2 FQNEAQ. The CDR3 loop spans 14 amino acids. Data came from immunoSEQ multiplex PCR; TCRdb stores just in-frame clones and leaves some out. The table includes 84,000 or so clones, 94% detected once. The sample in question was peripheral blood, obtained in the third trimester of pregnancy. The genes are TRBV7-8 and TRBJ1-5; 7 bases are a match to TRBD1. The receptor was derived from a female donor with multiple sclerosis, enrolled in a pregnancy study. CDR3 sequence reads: CASSMTGNNQPQHF. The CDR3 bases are TGTGCCAGCAGCATGACAGGGAACAATCAGCCCCAGCATTTT. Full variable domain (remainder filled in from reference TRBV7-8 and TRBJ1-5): GAGVSQSPRYKVAKRGQDVALRCDPISGHVSLFWYQQALGQGPEFLTYFQNEAQLDKSGLPSDRFFAERPEGSVSTLKIQRTQQEDSAVYLCASSMTGNNQPQHFGDGTRLSIL.